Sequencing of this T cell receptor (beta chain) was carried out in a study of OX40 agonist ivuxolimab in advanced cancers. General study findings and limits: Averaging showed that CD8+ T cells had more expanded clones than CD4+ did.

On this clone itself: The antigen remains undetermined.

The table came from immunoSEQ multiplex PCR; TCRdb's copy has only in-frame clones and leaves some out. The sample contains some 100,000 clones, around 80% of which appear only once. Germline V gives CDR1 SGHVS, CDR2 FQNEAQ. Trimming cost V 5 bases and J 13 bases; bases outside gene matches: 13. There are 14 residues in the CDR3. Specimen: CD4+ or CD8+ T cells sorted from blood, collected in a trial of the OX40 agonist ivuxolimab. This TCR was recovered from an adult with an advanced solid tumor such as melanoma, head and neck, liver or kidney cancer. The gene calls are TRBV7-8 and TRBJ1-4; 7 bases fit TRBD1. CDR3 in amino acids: CASSPDRVKGRLFF. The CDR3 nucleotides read TGTGCCAGCAGCCCCGACAGGGTTAAGGGGAGACTGTTTTTT.